This T cell receptor beta chain comes out of a study of vaccination effects on CD4 cells after COVID-19. Study-wide points: Early post-infection timepoints were missing from the study, which also had few convalescent patients.

Peptide-pool stimulation followed by sequencing identified expanded antigen-specific CD4+ clonotypes in the ViraFEST assay. Upon completion of more than eight days in culture, CD4+ T cells were isolated. Vaccine recipients lacked prior SARS-CoV-2 infection and had negative nucleocapsid antibodies. Researchers reported culturing over 1.5 million PBMC in each well, adding approximately 10 IU/ml IL-2 and around 9.1 ug/ml peptides. V trimming: 0 bases; J trimming: 7 bases; junction bases outside the gene matches: 5. Germline CDR1 GTSNPN, CDR2 SVGIG (reference sequence). This CDR3 region has 13 residues. TCRdb's table, derived via immunoSEQ multiplex PCR, lists solely in-frame clones and lacks some. This table holds under 80,000 clones, under 80% found once. For this clone: Its specificity is not known.

V is TRBV30 and J is TRBJ1-1; 7 nucleotides agree with TRBD1. The TCR sequence derives from a human donor who received a COVID-19 vaccine. This specimen consisted of CD4+ T cells from PBMCs cultured with SARS-CoV-2 spike peptides, obtained before COVID-19 vaccination. CDR3 coding DNA: TGTGCCTGGAGTGTAACAGGGGCGGGTGAAGCTTTCTTT. It encodes CAWSVTGAGEAFF.